This T cell receptor beta chain was profiled in a study of T-cell reconstitution after alpha-beta-depleted transplantation in children. As regards this clonotype: Its specificity is not known.

Unique molecular identifiers were used to barcode this TCRbeta library. Using its own MiXCR run on the PCR reads, TCRdb lists one record per CDR3 protein. The sample has about 980,000 distinct CDR3 sequences; roughly 29% are singletons. Study-wide results and limits: Roughly two months post-transplant, alpha-beta T cells reportedly originated from several hundred graft clones that had expanded. T-cell numbers and diversity one year post-transplant derived largely from freshly generated T cells. In some patients, recipient T cells and intrathymic progenitors surviving conditioning explained high day-60 diversity.

The CDR3 is 15 residues long. Germline CDR1 LGHNA, CDR2 YNFKEQ. V was clipped by 1 base and J by 4 bases, with 13 bases between them. The sequences come from PBMCs, mostly from graft donor cells, collected 360 days after TCRalphabeta/CD19-depleted stem cell transplant. V usage is TRBV4-2 and J usage is TRBJ1-1; D call uncertain. The sequence was obtained from a boy under two years old who had a stem cell transplant for SCID, so the T cells may come from the graft donor. CDR3 sequence (DNA): TGTGCCAGCAGCCAAGTTGGCGAAGGGAGCACTGAAGCTTTCTTT. Protein sequence: CASSQVGEGSTEAFF.